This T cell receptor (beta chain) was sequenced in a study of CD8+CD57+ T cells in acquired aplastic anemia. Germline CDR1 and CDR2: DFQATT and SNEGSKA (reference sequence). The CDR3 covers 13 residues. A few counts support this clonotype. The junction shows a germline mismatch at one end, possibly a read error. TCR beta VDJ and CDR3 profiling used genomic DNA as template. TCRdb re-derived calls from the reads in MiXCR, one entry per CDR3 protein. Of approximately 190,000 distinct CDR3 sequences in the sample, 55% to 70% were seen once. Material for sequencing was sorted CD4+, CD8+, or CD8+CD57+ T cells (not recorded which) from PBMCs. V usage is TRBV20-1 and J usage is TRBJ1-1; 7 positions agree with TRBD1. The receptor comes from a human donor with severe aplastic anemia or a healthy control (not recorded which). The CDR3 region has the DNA TGCAGTACCAGTTCGACAGGGAACTCTGAAGCTTTCTTT. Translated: CSTSSTGNSEAFF.